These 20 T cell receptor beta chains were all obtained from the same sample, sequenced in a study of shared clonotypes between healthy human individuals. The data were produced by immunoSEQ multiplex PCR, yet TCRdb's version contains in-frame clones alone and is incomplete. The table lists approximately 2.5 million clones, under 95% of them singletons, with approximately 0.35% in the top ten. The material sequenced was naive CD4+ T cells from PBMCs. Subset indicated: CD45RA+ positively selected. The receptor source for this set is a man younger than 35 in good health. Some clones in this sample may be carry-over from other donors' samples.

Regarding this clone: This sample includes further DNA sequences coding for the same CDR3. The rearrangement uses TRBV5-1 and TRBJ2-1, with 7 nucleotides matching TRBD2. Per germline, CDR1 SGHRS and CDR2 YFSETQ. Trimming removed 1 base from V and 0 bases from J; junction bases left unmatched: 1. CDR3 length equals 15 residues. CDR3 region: CASSLSSGSYNEQFF. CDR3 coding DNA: TGCGCCAGCAGCTTGTCTAGCGGCTCCTACAATGAGCAGTTCTTC. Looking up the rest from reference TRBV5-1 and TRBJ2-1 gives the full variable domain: KAGVTQTPRYLIKTRGQQVTLSCSPISGHRSVSWYQQTPGQGLQFLFEYFSETQRNKGNFPGRFSGRQFSNSRSEMNVSTLELGDSALYLCASSLSSGSYNEQFFGPGTRLTVL.

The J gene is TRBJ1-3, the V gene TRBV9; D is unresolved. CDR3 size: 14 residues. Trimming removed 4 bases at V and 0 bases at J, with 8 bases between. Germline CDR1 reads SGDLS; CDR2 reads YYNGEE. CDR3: CASSPQYSGNTIYF. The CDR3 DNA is TGTGCCAGCAGCCCCCAGTACTCTGGAAACACCATATATTTT.

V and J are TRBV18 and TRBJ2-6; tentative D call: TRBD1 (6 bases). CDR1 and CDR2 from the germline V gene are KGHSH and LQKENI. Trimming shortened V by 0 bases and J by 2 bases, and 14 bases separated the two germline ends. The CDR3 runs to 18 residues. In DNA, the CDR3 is TGTGCCAGCTCACCACCGACAGGATGGGCCCCTGGGGCCAACGTCCTGACTTTC. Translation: CASSPPTGWAPGANVLTF.

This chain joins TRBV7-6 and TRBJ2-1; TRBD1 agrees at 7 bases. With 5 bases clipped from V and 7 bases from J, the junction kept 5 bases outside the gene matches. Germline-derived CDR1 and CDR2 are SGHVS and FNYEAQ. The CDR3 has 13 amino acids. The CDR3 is CASSPQQGNEQFF. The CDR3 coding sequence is TGTGCCAGCAGCCCGCAACAGGGGAATGAGCAGTTCTTC.

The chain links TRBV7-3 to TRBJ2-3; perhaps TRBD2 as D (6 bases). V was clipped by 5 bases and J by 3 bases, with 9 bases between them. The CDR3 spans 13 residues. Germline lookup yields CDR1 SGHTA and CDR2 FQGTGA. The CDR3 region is CASSRERTDTQYF. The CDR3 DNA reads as TGTGCCAGCAGCCGGGAGCGGACAGATACGCAGTATTTT.

DNA of the CDR3: TGTGCCAGCAGCTTGGACAGGGGGTCTAACCGGGCTTTCTTT. Its translation: CASSLDRGSNRAFF. The V gene is TRBV5-4, the J gene TRBJ1-1, with 8 bases identical to TRBD1. V lost 0 bases to trimming and J lost 11 bases; unmatched junction nucleotides: 9. The length of the CDR3 is 14 residues. Looked up from germline, CDR1 is SGHNT and CDR2 is YYREEE (reference sequence).

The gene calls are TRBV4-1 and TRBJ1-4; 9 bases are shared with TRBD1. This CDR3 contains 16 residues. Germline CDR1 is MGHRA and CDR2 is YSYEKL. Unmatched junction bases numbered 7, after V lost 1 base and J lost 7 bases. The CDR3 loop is CASSQVGTGRREKLFF. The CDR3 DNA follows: TGCGCCAGCAGCCAAGTCGGGACAGGGAGACGTGAAAAACTGTTTTTT.

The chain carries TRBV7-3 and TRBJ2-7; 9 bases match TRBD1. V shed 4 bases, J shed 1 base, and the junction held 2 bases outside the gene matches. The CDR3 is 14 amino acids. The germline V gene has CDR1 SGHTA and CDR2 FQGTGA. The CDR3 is CASSSQGASYEQYF. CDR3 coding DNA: TGTGCCAGCAGCTCACAGGGGGCTTCCTACGAGCAGTACTTC.

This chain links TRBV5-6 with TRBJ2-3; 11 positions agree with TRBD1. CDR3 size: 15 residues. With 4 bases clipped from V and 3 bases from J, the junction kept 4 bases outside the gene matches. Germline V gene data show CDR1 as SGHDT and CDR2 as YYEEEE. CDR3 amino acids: CASSPGQGATDTQYF. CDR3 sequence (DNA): TGTGCCAGCAGCCCCGGACAGGGGGCGACAGATACGCAGTATTTT.

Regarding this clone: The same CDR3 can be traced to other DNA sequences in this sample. For the CDR3, the DNA is TGTGCCAGCAGTGCTGAGGGTAACACTGAAGCTTTCTTT. It translates to CASSAEGNTEAFF. The chain combines TRBV6-4 with TRBJ1-1, with D unclear. Germline assignment: CDR1 MRHNA and CDR2 SNTAGT. This CDR3 is built from 13 residues. V gave up 4 bases and J gave up 2 bases, with 8 bases separating them.

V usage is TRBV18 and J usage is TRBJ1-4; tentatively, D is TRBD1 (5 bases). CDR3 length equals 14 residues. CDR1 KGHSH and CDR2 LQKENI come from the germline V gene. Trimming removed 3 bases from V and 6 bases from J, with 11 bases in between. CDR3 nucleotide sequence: TGTGCCAGCTCACCCCAACAGGCCGATGAAAAACTGTTTTTT. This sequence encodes CASSPQQADEKLFF.

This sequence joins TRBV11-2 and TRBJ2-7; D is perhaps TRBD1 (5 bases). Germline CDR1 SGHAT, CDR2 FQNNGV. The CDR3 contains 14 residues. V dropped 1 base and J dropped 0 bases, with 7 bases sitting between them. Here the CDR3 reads CASSLGTNSYEQYF. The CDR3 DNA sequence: TGTGCCAGCAGCTTAGGGACAAACTCCTACGAGCAGTACTTC.

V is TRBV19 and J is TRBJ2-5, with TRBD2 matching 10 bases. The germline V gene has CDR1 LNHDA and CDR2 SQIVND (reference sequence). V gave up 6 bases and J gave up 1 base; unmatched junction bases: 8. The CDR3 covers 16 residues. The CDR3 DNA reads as TGTGCCAGTAGGCCTGCTAGCGGGAGAGGCCAAGAGACCCAGTACTTC. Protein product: CASRPASGRGQETQYF.

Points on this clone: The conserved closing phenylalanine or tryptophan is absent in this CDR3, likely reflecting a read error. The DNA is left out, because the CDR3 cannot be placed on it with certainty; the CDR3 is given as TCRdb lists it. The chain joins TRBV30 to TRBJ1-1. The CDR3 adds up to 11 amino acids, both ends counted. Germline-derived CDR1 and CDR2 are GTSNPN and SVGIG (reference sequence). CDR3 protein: CAWRIGTEGVL.

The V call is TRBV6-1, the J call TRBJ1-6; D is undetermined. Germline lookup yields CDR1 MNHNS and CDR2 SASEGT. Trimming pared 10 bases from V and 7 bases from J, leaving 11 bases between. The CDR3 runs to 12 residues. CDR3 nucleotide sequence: TGTGCCACCCCCGGACTGAATTCACCCCTCCACTTT. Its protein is CATPGLNSPLHF.

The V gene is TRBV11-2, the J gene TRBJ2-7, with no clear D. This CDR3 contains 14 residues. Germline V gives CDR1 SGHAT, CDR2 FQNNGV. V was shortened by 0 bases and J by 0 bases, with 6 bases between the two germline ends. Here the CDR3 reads CASSLDWDSYEQYF. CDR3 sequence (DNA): TGTGCCAGCAGCTTAGACTGGGACTCCTACGAGCAGTACTTC.

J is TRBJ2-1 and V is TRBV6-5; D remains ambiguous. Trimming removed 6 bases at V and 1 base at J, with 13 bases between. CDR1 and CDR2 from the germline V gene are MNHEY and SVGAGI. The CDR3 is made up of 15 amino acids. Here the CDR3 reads CASSRQFQSYNEQFF. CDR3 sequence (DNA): TGTGCCAGCAGCCGCCAATTTCAATCCTACAATGAGCAGTTCTTC.

CDR3 nucleotides: TGTGCCTGGAGTGTAAGCAGGTCGGTCCATTTT. Translation: CAWSVSRSVHF. The chain uses TRBV30 and TRBJ1-5, with no clear D. Germline V lookup: CDR1 GTSNPN, CDR2 SVGIG (reference sequence). This CDR3 has 11 residues. V lost 0 bases and J 16 bases, leaving 13 bases between the germline ends.

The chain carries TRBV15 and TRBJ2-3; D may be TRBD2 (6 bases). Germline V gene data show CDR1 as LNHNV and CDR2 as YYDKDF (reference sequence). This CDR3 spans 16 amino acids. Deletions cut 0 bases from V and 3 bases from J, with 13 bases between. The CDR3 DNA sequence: TGTGCCACCAGCAGAGATTTGTGGGAGGCGACAGATACGCAGTATTTT. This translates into CATSRDLWEATDTQYF.

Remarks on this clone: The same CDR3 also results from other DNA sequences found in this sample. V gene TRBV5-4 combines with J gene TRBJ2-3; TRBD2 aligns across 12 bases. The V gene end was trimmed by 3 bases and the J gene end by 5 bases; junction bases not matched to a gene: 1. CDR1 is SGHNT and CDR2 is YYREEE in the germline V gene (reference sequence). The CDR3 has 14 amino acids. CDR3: CASSSGLAGDTQYF. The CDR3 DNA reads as TGTGCCAGCAGCTCGGGACTAGCGGGAGATACGCAGTATTTT.